This T cell receptor beta chain was obtained from a study of shared clonotypes between healthy human individuals. The study, taken as a whole, reports: Non-shared clonotypes were found to have lower generation probabilities than the clonotypes that were shared by all four of the sorted-subset donors.

Some clones are missing from TCRdb's copy, which holds only in-frame ones; the method was immunoSEQ multiplex PCR. The sample carries about 820,000 clones, 80% to 95% recorded once. This CDR3 comprises 20 residues. V was clipped by 6 bases and J by 0 bases; unmatched bases: 14. Germline CDR1 is LNHDA and CDR2 is SQIVND (reference sequence). Naive CD8 cells comprised CD45RO-negative, CCR7-positively selected cells, excluding terminally differentiated effector memory CD45RA+ cells. A remark on this clone: Its specificity is unknown.

Sample: naive CD8+ T cells sorted from blood. This TCR was sampled from a young man in good health. V and J are TRBV19 and TRBJ2-1; TRBD2 matches at 13 bases. CDR3 bases: TGTGCCAGTAGCAAATACCCAACTAGCGGGAGGGGGAGCTCCTACAATGAGCAGTTCTTC. It codes for CASSKYPTSGRGSSYNEQFF.